The next 24 T cell receptor beta chains were all read from a single sample in a study of human T cells and chemical hapten exposure. Time point given: patch test 3, about 24 weeks after DPC sensitization. Stated treatment: therapeutic diphenylcyclopropenone sensitization with weekly scalp DPC. Using its own MiXCR run on the RACE reads, TCRdb lists one record per CDR3 protein. Among about 190,000 distinct CDR3 sequences listed, roughly a quarter were seen once. The sample consisted of whole blood, taken in connection with sensitization to the hapten diphenylcyclopropenone (DPC). The receptors were sampled from a woman aged 40 to 55 with alopecia areata. Some clones in this sample may be carry-over from other donors' samples.

The chain couples TRBV28 to TRBJ1-1; D unresolved. From germline, CDR1 is MDHEN and CDR2 SYDVKM. The V end lost 2 bases, the J end lost 3 bases, and 7 bases lay between the germline ends. The CDR3 runs to 13 residues. The CDR3: CASSLGRYTEAFF. Written as DNA, the CDR3 is TGTGCCAGCAGTTTAGGACGGTACACTGAAGCTTTCTTT.

This clonotype was seen a few times. The chain has TRBV29-1 and TRBJ2-5; D may be TRBD1 (5 bases). The CDR3 has 14 residues. V gave up 4 bases and J gave up 5 bases, with 17 bases separating them. Looked up from germline, CDR1 is SQVTM and CDR2 is ANQGSEA. CDR3 sequence: CSVGQGGGLETQYF. The CDR3 DNA is TGCAGCGTTGGGCAGGGCGGTGGGTTGGAGACCCAGTACTTC.

The chain carries TRBV18 and TRBJ2-7; 7 bases fit TRBD1. Trimming took 2 bases from V and 4 from J; bases not matched to a gene: 5. The V gene's germline CDR1 is KGHSH and CDR2 LQKENI. This CDR3 contains 14 residues. CDR3 sequence: CASSPSTGTYEQYF. The DNA for the CDR3 is TGTGCCAGCTCACCATCGACAGGGACGTACGAGCAGTACTTC.

This chain joins TRBV6-6 and TRBJ1-4, with 7 bases that match TRBD1. The CDR3 spans 15 residues. CDR1 and CDR2 from the germline V gene are MNHNY and SVGAGI (reference sequence). V dropped 4 bases and J dropped 5; count of bases not matched to a gene: 7. The CDR3 region is CASSWETRGNEKLFF. The CDR3 coding sequence is TGTGCCAGCAGTTGGGAGACCAGGGGGAATGAAAAACTGTTTTTT.

This clonotype was seen more than once but under ten times. This chain joins TRBV14 and TRBJ2-3; D might be TRBD1 or TRBD2, each matching 6 bases. The germline V gene has CDR1 SGHDN and CDR2 FVKESK. V lost 7 bases to trimming and J lost 8 bases, with 22 bases between them. This CDR3 region has 15 residues. CDR3 DNA: TGTGCCAGCACCTCGACGGGGGCGCCATTAGGTACGCAGTATTTT. This gives the protein CASTSTGAPLGTQYF.

The chain employs TRBV30 and TRBJ2-1, with D possibly matching TRBD2 (6 bases). Germline V CDR1 and CDR2: GTSNPN, SVGIG (reference sequence). There are 14 residues in the CDR3. The V end lost 5 bases, the J end lost 2 bases, and 13 bases lay between the germline ends. The CDR3 here is CAWYRGTPYNEQFF. The CDR3 region has the DNA TGTGCCTGGTATCGCGGGACCCCCTACAATGAGCAGTTCTTC.

The chain combines TRBV20-1 with TRBJ2-2; D unclear. Germline CDR1 DFQATT, CDR2 SNEGSKA (reference sequence). This CDR3 has 14 amino acids. V was shortened by 0 bases and J by 6 bases, with 11 bases between the two germline ends. CDR3 residues: CSARDVSYPGELFF. Written as DNA, the CDR3 is TGCAGTGCTAGAGATGTCAGTTATCCCGGGGAGCTGTTTTTT.

V is TRBV6-2 or TRBV6-3 and J is TRBJ2-1; 7 nucleotides align to TRBD2. V was pared by 6 bases and J by 7 bases, with 12 bases of the junction left unmatched. The V gene's germline CDR1 is MNHEY and CDR2 SVGEGT. The CDR3 consists of 15 residues. The CDR3 region is CASSPYAGAQNEQFF. CDR3 DNA: TGTGCCAGCAGCCCATATGCGGGAGCACAGAATGAGCAGTTCTTC.

V usage is TRBV7-2 and J usage is TRBJ2-4; D is ambiguous. CDR1 and CDR2 from the germline V gene are SGHTA and FQGNSA. The CDR3 contains 12 residues. Trimming left V 4 bases short and J 8 bases short, with 9 bases between. The CDR3 reads CASSSPADIQYF. The DNA for the CDR3 is TGTGCCAGCAGCTCGCCGGCGGACATTCAGTACTTC.

With respect to this clonotype: No conserved phenylalanine or tryptophan ends this CDR3, so it is likely a read error. This rearrangement joins TRBV5-1 to TRBJ2-3; D perhaps matches TRBD1 (5 bases). V was trimmed by 0 bases and J by 6 bases, leaving 11 bases between them. CDR3 length: 14 residues. The germline V gene encodes CDR1 SGHRS and CDR2 YFSETQ. The DNA for the CDR3 is TGCGCCAGCAGCTTGGAGGCAGGGTTGGATACGCAGTATTCT. As protein: CASSLEAGLDTQYS.

In this sample, this clonotype turned up a few times. This chain joins TRBV4-3 and TRBJ2-6; D unclear. CDR1 and CDR2 from the germline V gene are LGHNA and YSLEER. Trimming left V 2 bases short and J 4 bases short, with 12 bases between. This CDR3 comprises 16 residues. CDR3 residues: CASSQSPGSGANVLTF. The CDR3 DNA reads TGCGCCAGCAGCCAAAGTCCCGGGTCCGGGGCCAACGTCCTGACTTTC.

This clonotype was observed many times. Written as DNA, the CDR3 is TGTGCCAGCAGTTTTGGGGGGGTCCTCGACGAGCAGTACTTC. Encoded protein: CASSFGGVLDEQYF. This chain uses TRBV28 with TRBJ2-7, with TRBD2 matching 7 bases. The trim removed 3 bases at V and 5 bases at J, leaving 7 bases unmatched. Germline-derived CDR1 and CDR2 are MDHEN and SYDVKM. The CDR3 runs to 14 residues.

This clonotype showed up just a few times. The chain is built from TRBV20-1 and TRBJ1-4; D uncertain. The CDR3 extends over 11 amino acids. Germline V gives CDR1 DFQATT, CDR2 SNEGSKA (reference sequence). Between the trimmed V and J ends, which lost 6 bases and 8 bases, there was a span of 10 bases. The CDR3 sequence: CSAVLTEKLFF. The CDR3 DNA reads TGCAGTGCAGTCCTAACGGAAAAACTGTTTTTT.

This clonotype has just a few counts. The chain employs TRBV6-1 and TRBJ2-2, with 15 bases that match TRBD2. Germline V gene sequence: CDR1 MNHNS, CDR2 SASEGT. V lost 10 bases, J lost 7 bases, and 7 bases stayed unmatched. The CDR3 totals 15 residues. The CDR3 loop is CATRTSGRAGGELFF. Written as DNA, the CDR3 is TGTGCCACCAGGACTAGCGGGAGGGCCGGCGGGGAGCTGTTTTTT.

This clonotype came up a few times. V usage is TRBV28 and J usage is TRBJ1-1; no reliable D call. Trimming removed 1 base at V and 4 bases at J, with 16 bases between. Per germline, CDR1 MDHEN and CDR2 SYDVKM. The CDR3 has 16 amino acids. CDR3 DNA sequence: TGTGCCAGCAGTTTATTTGGGTCCGGAGGCGGCACTGAAGCTTTCTTT. Amino acids: CASSLFGSGGGTEAFF.

With regard to this clonotype: A read error may explain this, as a much larger clone is one base away. V gene TRBV27 combines with J gene TRBJ1-1; a possible D gene is TRBD1 (5 bases). The length of the CDR3 is 16 residues. The V end was cut by 7 bases, the J end by 0 bases, with 18 bases between. The germline V gene has CDR1 MNHEY and CDR2 SMNVEV (reference sequence). The CDR3 reads CASNETPGLLNTEAFF. CDR3 coding DNA: TGTGCCAGCAATGAAACGCCGGGACTTCTGAACACTGAAGCTTTCTTT.

The J gene is TRBJ2-7, the V gene TRBV10-3; 9 positions agree with TRBD1. The ends lost 5 bases at V and 2 bases at J; junction bases unmatched: 7. The CDR3 runs 15 residues. The germline CDR1 and CDR2 sequences are ENHRY and SYGVKD. The CDR3 DNA is TGTGCCATCAGTTCACCGGGACAGGGAACCTACGAGCAGTACTTC. The encoded protein is CAISSPGQGTYEQYF.

This clonotype was recorded only once. CDR3 sequence reads: CSASIIGTSGRYDNEQFF. The CDR3 DNA sequence: TGCAGTGCTAGTATTATCGGGACTAGCGGGAGATATGACAATGAGCAGTTCTTC. The chain employs TRBV20-1 and TRBJ2-1, with TRBD2 matching over 14 bases. With 3 bases clipped from V and 5 bases from J, the junction kept 12 bases outside the gene matches. There are 18 residues in the CDR3. Germline CDR1 and CDR2: DFQATT and SNEGSKA (reference sequence).

The V call is TRBV6-2 or TRBV6-3, the J call TRBJ2-1; unclear D gene. The CDR3 runs 15 residues. The germline V and J ends were trimmed by 5 bases and 1 base, with 12 bases remaining between them. Germline V CDR1 and CDR2: MNHEY, SVGEGT. For the CDR3, the DNA is TGTGCCAGCAGTGGCCCGGCCTGGTCCTACAATGAGCAGTTCTTC. Its translation is CASSGPAWSYNEQFF.

This clonotype has only one observation. The chain carries TRBV29-1 and TRBJ1-2; 8 bases align to TRBD1. The CDR3 extends over 12 amino acids. The germline V gene has CDR1 SQVTM and CDR2 ANQGSEA. Losses at the gene ends were 7 bases for V and 7 bases for J; bases not matched to a gene: 8. The DNA of the CDR3 is TGCAGCGCAGGACAGGGTTTGGCTGGCTACACCTTC. Its translation: CSAGQGLAGYTF.

The chain recombines TRBV7-2 with TRBJ2-7; D gene uncertain. V lost 0 bases and J 6 bases, leaving 9 bases between the germline ends. Germline CDR1 and CDR2: SGHTA and FQGNSA. The CDR3 is 13 residues long. Here the CDR3 reads CASSLAATGEQYF. CDR3 coding DNA: TGTGCCAGCAGCTTAGCGGCGACGGGCGAGCAGTACTTC.

Only a few counts were recorded for this clonotype. J is TRBJ1-2 and V is TRBV27, with 8 bases that match TRBD1. The CDR3 has 15 amino acids. Germline values: CDR1 MNHEY, CDR2 SMNVEV (reference sequence). V lost 6 bases, J lost 1 base, and 7 bases stayed unmatched. The CDR3 DNA is TGTGCCAGCAGAGGGTGGACAGGGCTTAACTATGGCTACACCTTC. As protein: CASRGWTGLNYGYTF.

This sequence joins TRBV28 and TRBJ1-5, with 7 positions matching TRBD1. Unmatched junction bases numbered 14, after V lost 6 bases and J lost 6 bases. CDR1 and CDR2 (germline): MDHEN, SYDVKM. The CDR3 is 16 amino acids. The CDR3 reads CASSQSGTAVSQPQHF. The CDR3 DNA reads as TGTGCCAGCAGCCAGAGTGGGACAGCGGTTAGTCAGCCCCAGCATTTT. The whole variable domain, filled in from reference TRBV28 and TRBJ1-5, reads DVKVTQSSRYLVKRTGEKVFLECVQDMDHENMFWYRQDPGLGLRLIYFSYDVKMKEKGDIPEGYSVSREKKERFSLILESASTNQTSMYLCASSQSGTAVSQPQHFGDGTRLSIL.

The chain links TRBV20-1 to TRBJ2-5, with D possibly matching TRBD1 (6 bases). The germline gives CDR1 DFQATT, CDR2 SNEGSKA (reference sequence). The CDR3 runs to 13 residues. Trimming removed 2 bases at V and 3 bases at J, with 10 bases between. DNA for the CDR3: TGCAGTGCTAGAAGAGAGGGGGAAGAGACCCAGTACTTC. Translation gives CSARREGEETQYF.